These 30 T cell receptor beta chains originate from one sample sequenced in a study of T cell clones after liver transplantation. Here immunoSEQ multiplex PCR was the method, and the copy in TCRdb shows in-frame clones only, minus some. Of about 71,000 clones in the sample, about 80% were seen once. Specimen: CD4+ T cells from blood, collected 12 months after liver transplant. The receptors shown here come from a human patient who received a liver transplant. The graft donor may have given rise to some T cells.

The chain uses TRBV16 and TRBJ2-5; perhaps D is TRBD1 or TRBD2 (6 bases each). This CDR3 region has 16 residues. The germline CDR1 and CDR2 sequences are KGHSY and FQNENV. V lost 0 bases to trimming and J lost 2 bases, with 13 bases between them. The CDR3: CASSQSGAAGQETQYF. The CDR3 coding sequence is TGTGCCAGCAGCCAATCGGGGGCTGCGGGACAAGAGACCCAGTACTTC.

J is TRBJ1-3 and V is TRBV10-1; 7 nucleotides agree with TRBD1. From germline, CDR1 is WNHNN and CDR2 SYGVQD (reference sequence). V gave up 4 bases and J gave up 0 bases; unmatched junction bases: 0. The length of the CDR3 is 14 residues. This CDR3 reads CASSGDSSGNTIYF. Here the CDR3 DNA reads TGCGCCAGCAGTGGGGACAGCTCTGGAAACACCATATATTTT.

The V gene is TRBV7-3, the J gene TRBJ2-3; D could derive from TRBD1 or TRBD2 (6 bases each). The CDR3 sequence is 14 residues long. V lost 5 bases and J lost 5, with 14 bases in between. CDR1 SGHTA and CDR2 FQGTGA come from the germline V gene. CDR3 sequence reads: CASSPRGRGDTQYF. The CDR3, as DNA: TGTGCCAGCAGCCCACGGGGGCGGGGAGATACGCAGTATTTT.

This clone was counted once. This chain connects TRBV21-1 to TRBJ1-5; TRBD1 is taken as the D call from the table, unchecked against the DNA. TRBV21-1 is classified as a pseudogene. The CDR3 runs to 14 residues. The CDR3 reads CAHTTGFLNQPQHF. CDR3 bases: TGTGCCCATACCACAGGATTCCTTAATCAGCCCCAGCATTTT.

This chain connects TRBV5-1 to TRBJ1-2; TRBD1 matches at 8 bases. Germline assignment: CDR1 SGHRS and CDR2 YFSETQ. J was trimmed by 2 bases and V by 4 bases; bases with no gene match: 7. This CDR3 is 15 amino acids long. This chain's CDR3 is CASSPVTGENYGYTF. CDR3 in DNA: TGCGCCAGCAGCCCTGTGACAGGGGAGAACTATGGCTACACCTTC.

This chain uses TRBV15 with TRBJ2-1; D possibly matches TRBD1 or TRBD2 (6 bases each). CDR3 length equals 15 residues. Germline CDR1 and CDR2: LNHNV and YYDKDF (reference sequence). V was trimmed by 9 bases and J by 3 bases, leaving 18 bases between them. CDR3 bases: TGTGCCACTTCAACCGGGGGCAGATTCTACAATGAGCAGTTCTTC. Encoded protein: CATSTGGRFYNEQFF.

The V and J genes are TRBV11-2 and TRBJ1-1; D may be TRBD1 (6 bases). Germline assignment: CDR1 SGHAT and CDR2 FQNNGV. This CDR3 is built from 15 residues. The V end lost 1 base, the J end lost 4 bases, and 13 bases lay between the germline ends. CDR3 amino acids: CASSLVQGSGTEAFF. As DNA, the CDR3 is TGTGCCAGCAGCTTAGTACAGGGTTCCGGCACTGAAGCTTTCTTT.

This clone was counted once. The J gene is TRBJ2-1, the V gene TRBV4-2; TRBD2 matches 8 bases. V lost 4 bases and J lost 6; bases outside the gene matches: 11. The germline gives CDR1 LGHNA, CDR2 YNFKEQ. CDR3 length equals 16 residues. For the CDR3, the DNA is TGTGCCAGCAGCCCAGGCGCAGGACTAGCCCTCAATGAGCAGTTCTTC. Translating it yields CASSPGAGLALNEQFF.

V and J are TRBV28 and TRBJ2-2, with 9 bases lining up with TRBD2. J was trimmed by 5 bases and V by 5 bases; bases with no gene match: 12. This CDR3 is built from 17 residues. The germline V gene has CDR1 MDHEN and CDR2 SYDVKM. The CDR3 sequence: CASSPQPGLAATGELFF. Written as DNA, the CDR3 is TGTGCCAGCAGTCCCCAGCCGGGACTAGCAGCAACCGGGGAGCTGTTTTTT.

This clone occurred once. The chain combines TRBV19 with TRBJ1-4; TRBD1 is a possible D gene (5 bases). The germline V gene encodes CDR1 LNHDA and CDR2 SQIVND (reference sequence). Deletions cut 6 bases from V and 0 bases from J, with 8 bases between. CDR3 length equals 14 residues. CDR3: CASSTGATNEKLFF. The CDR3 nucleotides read TGTGCCAGTAGCACAGGCGCAACTAATGAAAAACTGTTTTTT.

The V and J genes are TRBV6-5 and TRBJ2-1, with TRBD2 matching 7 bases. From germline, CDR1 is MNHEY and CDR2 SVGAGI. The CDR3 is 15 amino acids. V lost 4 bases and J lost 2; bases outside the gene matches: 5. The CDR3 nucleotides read TGTGCCAGCAGTTTGGTACTAGCGACCTACAATGAGCAGTTCTTC. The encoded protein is CASSLVLATYNEQFF.

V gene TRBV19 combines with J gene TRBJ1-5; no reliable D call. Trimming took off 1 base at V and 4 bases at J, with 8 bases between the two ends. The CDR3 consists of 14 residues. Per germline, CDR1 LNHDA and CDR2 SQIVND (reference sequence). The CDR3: CASSIVRWNQPQHF. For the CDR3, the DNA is TGTGCCAGTAGTATAGTGAGATGGAATCAGCCCCAGCATTTT.

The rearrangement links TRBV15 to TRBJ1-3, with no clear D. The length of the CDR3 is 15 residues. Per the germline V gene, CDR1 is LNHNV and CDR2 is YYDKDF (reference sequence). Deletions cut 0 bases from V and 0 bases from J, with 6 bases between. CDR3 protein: CATSRDRGSGNTIYF. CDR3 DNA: TGTGCCACCAGCAGAGATCGGGGCTCTGGAAACACCATATATTTT.

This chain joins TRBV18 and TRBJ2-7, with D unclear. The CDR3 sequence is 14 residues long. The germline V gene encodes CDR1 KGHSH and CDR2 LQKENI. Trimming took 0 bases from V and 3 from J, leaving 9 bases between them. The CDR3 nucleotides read TGTGCCAGCTCACCACCGGGGTTGGGCTACGAGCAGTACTTC. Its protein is CASSPPGLGYEQYF.

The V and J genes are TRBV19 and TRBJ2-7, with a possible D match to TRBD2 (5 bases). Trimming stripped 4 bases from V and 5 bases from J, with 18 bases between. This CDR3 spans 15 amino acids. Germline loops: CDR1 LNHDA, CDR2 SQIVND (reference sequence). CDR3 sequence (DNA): TGTGCCAGTAGTACCACCCCTCGGGGTTCCGACGAGCAGTACTTC. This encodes CASSTTPRGSDEQYF.

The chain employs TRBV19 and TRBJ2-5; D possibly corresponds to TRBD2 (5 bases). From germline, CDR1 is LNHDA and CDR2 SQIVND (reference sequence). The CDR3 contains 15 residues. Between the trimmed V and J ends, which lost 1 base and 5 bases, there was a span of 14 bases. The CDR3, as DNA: TGTGCCAGTAGTATAGGGTGGCAACCGGGGGAGACCCAGTACTTC. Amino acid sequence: CASSIGWQPGETQYF.

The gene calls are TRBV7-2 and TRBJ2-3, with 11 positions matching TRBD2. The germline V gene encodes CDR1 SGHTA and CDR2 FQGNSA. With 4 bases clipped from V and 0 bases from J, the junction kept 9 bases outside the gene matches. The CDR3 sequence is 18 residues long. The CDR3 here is CASSSIAGGLPSTDTQYF. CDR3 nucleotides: TGTGCCAGCAGCTCTATAGCGGGAGGGCTACCTAGCACAGATACGCAGTATTTT. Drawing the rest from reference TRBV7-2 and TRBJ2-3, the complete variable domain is GAGVSQSPSNKVTEKGKDVELRCDPISGHTALYWYRQSLGQGLEFLIYFQGNSAPDKSGLPSDRFSAERTGGSVSTLTIQRTQQEDSAVYLCASSSIAGGLPSTDTQYFGPGTRLTVL.

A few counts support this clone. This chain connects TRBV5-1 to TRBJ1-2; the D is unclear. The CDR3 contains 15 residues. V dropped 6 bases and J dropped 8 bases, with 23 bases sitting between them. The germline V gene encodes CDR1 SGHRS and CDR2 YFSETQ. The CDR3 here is CASKYEGSKSGGYTF. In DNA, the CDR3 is TGCGCCAGCAAGTATGAGGGATCTAAGTCGGGAGGCTACACCTTC. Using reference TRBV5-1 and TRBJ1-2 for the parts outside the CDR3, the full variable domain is KAGVTQTPRYLIKTRGQQVTLSCSPISGHRSVSWYQQTPGQGLQFLFEYFSETQRNKGNFPGRFSGRQFSNSRSEMNVSTLELGDSALYLCASKYEGSKSGGYTFGSGTRLTVV.

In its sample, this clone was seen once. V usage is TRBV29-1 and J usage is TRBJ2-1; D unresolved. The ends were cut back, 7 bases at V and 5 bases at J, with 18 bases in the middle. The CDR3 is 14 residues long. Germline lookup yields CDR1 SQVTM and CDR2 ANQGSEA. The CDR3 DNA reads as TGCAGCGGGGTTCTAGTGAGTCGGAACAATGAGCAGTTCTTC. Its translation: CSGVLVSRNNEQFF.

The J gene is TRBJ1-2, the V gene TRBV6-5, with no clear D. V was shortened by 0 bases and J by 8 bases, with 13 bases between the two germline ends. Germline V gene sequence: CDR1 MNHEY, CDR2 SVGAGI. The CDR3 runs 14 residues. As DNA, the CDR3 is TGTGCCAGCAGTTACTCGACGGAACTATGGGGCTACACCTTC. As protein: CASSYSTELWGYTF.

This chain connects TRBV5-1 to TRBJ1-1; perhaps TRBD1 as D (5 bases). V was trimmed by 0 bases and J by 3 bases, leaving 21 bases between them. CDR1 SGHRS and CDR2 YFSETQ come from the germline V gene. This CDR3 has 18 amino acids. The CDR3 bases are TGCGCCAGCAGCTTGGGAAGGCGGACACCCGAGAGGGACACTGAAGCTTTCTTT. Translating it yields CASSLGRRTPERDTEAFF.

The CDR3 loop reads CASSVFDTTEAFF. The CDR3, as DNA: TGTGCCAGCAGCGTATTTGATACCACTGAAGCTTTCTTT. The chain has TRBV9 and TRBJ1-1; no definite D call. Germline CDR1 reads SGDLS; CDR2 reads YYNGEE. The CDR3 extends over 13 amino acids. Trimming removed 1 base at V and 4 bases at J, with 8 bases between. Full variable domain (rest looked up from reference TRBV9 and TRBJ1-1): DSGVTQTPKHLITATGQRVTLRCSPRSGDLSVYWYQQSLDQGLQFLIQYYNGEERAKGNILERFSAQQFPDLHSELNLSSLELGDSALYFCASSVFDTTEAFFGQGTRLTVV.

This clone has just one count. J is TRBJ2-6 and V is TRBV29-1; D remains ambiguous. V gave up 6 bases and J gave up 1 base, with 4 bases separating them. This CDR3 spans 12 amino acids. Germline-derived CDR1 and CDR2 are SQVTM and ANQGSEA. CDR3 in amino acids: CSVGSGANVLTF. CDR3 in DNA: TGCAGCGTCGGATCTGGGGCCAACGTCCTGACTTTC.

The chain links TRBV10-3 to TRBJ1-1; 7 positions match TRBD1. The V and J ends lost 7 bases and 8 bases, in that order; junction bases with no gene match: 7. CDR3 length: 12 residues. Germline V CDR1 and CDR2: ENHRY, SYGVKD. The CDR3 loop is CAITTTTGEAFF. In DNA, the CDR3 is TGTGCCATCACTACTACGACAGGGGAAGCTTTCTTT.

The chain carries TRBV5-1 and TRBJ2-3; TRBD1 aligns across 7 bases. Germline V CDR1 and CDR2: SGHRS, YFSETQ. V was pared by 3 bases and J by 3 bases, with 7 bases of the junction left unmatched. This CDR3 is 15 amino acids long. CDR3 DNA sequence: TGCGCCAGCAGCTCCGGGACAGTATTGACAGATACGCAGTATTTT. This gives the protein CASSSGTVLTDTQYF.

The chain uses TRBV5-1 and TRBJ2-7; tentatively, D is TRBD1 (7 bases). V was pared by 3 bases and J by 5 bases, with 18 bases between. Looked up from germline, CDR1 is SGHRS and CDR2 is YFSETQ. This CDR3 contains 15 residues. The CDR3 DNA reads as TGCGCCAGCAGCTCACCACAGGGGACTCGGAACGAGCAGTACTTC. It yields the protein CASSSPQGTRNEQYF.

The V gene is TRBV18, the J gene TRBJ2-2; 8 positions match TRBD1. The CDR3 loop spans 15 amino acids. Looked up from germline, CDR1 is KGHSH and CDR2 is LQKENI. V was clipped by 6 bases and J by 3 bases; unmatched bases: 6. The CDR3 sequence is CASSRGQGYTGELFF. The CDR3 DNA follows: TGTGCCAGCTCTCGCGGACAGGGTTACACCGGGGAGCTGTTTTTT.

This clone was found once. The CDR3 nucleotides are TGTGCCAGCAGTTCTCAGGGGGCTTTAACCTACGAGCAGTACTTC. Translated: CASSSQGALTYEQYF. V gene TRBV2 combines with J gene TRBJ2-7; 8 bases are shared with TRBD1. Germline CDR1 and CDR2: SNHLY and FYNNEI. This CDR3 region has 15 residues. V was pared by 5 bases and J by 2 bases, with 8 bases of the junction left unmatched.

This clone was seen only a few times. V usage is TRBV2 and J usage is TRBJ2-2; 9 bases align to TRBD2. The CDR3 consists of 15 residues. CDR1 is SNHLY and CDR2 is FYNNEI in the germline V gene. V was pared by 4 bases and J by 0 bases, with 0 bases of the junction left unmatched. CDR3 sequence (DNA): TGTGCCAGCAGTGGACTAGCGGCGAACACCGGGGAGCTGTTTTTT. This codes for CASSGLAANTGELFF.

CDR3 DNA: TGTGCCAGCTCCTTAGGAGGGGTCAGTGAGCAGTTCTTC. Encoded protein: CASSLGGVSEQFF. V and J are TRBV28 and TRBJ2-1; a weak D match, TRBD2 (6 bases). The CDR3 spans 13 residues. Germline V gene lookup returns CDR1 MDHEN and CDR2 SYDVKM. Trimming shortened V by 8 bases and J by 9 bases, and 17 bases separated the two germline ends. Full variable domain (outside the CDR3, taken from reference TRBV28 and TRBJ2-1): DVKVTQSSRYLVKRTGEKVFLECVQDMDHENMFWYRQDPGLGLRLIYFSYDVKMKEKGDIPEGYSVSREKKERFSLILESASTNQTSMYLCASSLGGVSEQFFGPGTRLTVL.